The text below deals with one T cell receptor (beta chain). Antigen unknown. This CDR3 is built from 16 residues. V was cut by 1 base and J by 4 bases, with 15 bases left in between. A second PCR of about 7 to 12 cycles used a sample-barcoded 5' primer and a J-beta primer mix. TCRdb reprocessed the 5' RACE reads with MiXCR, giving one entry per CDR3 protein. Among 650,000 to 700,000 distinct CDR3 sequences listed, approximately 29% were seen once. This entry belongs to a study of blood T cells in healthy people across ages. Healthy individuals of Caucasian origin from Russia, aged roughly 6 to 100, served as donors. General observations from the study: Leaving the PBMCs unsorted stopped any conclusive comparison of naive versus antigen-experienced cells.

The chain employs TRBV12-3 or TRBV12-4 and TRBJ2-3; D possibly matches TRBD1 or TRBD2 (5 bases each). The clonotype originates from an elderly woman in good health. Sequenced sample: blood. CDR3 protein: CASSLGVGVRADTQYF. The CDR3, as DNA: TGTGCCAGCAGTTTAGGTGTGGGGGTCCGCGCAGATACGCAGTATTTT.